The next 32 T cell receptor beta chains were all read from a single sample in a study of OX40 agonist ivuxolimab in advanced cancers. Sequencing used immunoSEQ multiplex PCR; TCRdb keeps in-frame clones, though not all of them. This sample carries about 60,000 clones, around 87% of them seen once, and the ten largest clones take 16%. Sequencing used CD4+ or CD8+ T cells sorted from blood, obtained in a trial of the OX40 agonist ivuxolimab. The receptors were sampled from an adult with an advanced solid tumor such as melanoma, head and neck, liver or kidney cancer.

The chain links TRBV11-2 to TRBJ2-1; 10 bases align to TRBD2. This CDR3 has 16 residues. Trimming removed 2 bases from V and 7 bases from J; junction bases left unmatched: 8. Germline V gene sequence: CDR1 SGHAT, CDR2 FQNNGV. CDR3 nucleotides: TGTGCCAGCAGCTTAACACCTAGCGGGAGTCGTAATGAGCAGTTCTTC. Protein: CASSLTPSGSRNEQFF.

The rearrangement links TRBV5-1 to TRBJ2-2, with D perhaps TRBD1 or TRBD2 (5 bases each). Per the germline V gene, CDR1 is SGHRS and CDR2 is YFSETQ. The CDR3 has 15 residues. Trimming removed 6 bases from V and 5 bases from J, with 17 bases in between. The CDR3: CASTRDGTATGELFF. The CDR3 nucleotides read TGCGCCAGCACGAGAGACGGGACGGCTACCGGGGAGCTGTTTTTT.

CDR3 sequence: CASSQDYKTGLASPDTQYF. In DNA form, the CDR3 reads TGTGCCAGCAGCCAAGACTATAAAACGGGACTAGCGTCTCCAGATACGCAGTATTTT. The chain combines TRBV4-2 with TRBJ2-3; 10 bases agree with TRBD2. Trimming cost V 0 bases and J 4 bases; bases outside gene matches: 13. This CDR3 is built from 19 residues. CDR1 and CDR2 from the germline V gene are LGHNA and YNFKEQ.

In nucleotides, the CDR3 is TGTGCCCGGACGGTGGGGTCCTATGGCTACACCTTC. Translation: CARTVGSYGYTF. The rearrangement uses TRBV30 and TRBJ1-2, with D unresolved. V dropped 8 bases and J dropped 4 bases, with 14 bases sitting between them. This CDR3 spans 12 amino acids. Germline V lookup: CDR1 GTSNPN, CDR2 SVGIG (reference sequence).

This sequence joins TRBV19 and TRBJ2-1, with 11 bases fitting TRBD2. The CDR3 totals 18 residues. Trimming took 5 bases from V and 12 from J; bases not matched to a gene: 21. CDR1 is LNHDA and CDR2 is SQIVND in the germline V gene (reference sequence). The CDR3 here is CASSPSLPGTSGIVRQFF. CDR3 nucleotides: TGTGCCAGTAGTCCATCCCTCCCCGGGACTAGCGGAATAGTTCGGCAGTTCTTC.

This chain uses TRBV5-1 with TRBJ2-1, with no clear D. The CDR3 covers 14 residues. Germline CDR1 SGHRS, CDR2 YFSETQ. V was cut by 0 bases and J by 8 bases, with 12 bases left in between. The CDR3 protein is CASSLASDEDEQFF. DNA for the CDR3: TGCGCCAGCAGCTTGGCCAGCGACGAGGATGAGCAGTTCTTC. Variable domain in full (rest from reference TRBV5-1 and TRBJ2-1): KAGVTQTPRYLIKTRGQQVTLSCSPISGHRSVSWYQQTPGQGLQFLFEYFSETQRNKGNFPGRFSGRQFSNSRSEMNVSTLELGDSALYLCASSLASDEDEQFFGPGTRLTVL.

The chain couples TRBV6-5 to TRBJ1-3; 11 bases align to TRBD1. V gave up 8 bases and J gave up 0 bases; unmatched junction bases: 3. CDR3 length: 15 amino acids. The V gene's germline CDR1 is MNHEY and CDR2 SVGAGI. The CDR3 region has the DNA TGTGCCAGCGGACAGGGGGCGAACTCTGGAAACACCATATATTTT. This encodes CASGQGANSGNTIYF.

This clone occurred a few times. This chain connects TRBV15 to TRBJ2-1; 8 positions agree with TRBD1. V was pared by 1 base and J by 10 bases, with 6 bases of the junction left unmatched. CDR1 is LNHNV and CDR2 is YYDKDF in the germline V gene (reference sequence). The CDR3 runs 14 residues. The CDR3 DNA reads TGTGCCACCAGCAGAGGGCAGGGGGCAAGGGAGCAGTTCTTC. Encoded protein: CATSRGQGAREQFF.

The CDR3: CASSIGQTQLGYTF. The DNA for the CDR3 is TGTGCCAGTAGTATCGGACAGACACAACTTGGCTACACCTTC. This sequence joins TRBV19 and TRBJ1-2, with D maybe TRBD1 (6 bases). This CDR3 region has 14 residues. Trimming pared 3 bases from V and 7 bases from J, leaving 15 bases between. Germline assignment: CDR1 LNHDA and CDR2 SQIVND (reference sequence).

This sequence joins TRBV4-2 and TRBJ2-1, with TRBD1 identical over 10 bases. There are 16 residues in the CDR3. Germline-derived CDR1 and CDR2 are LGHNA and YNFKEQ. The J segment lost 4 bases and the V segment lost 3 bases, leaving 6 bases of the junction unmatched. The CDR3 is CASSQAGQGGYNEQFF. CDR3 DNA sequence: TGTGCCAGCAGCCAGGCAGGACAGGGGGGGTACAATGAGCAGTTCTTC.

Only a few counts were recorded for this clone. V gene TRBV29-1 combines with J gene TRBJ2-3; D is uncertain. V gave up 5 bases and J gave up 2 bases, with 14 bases separating them. Germline V gene lookup returns CDR1 SQVTM and CDR2 ANQGSEA. The CDR3 is 14 residues long. The CDR3 protein is CSVRAGYSTDTQYF. The CDR3 DNA follows: TGCAGCGTTCGGGCAGGCTATTCCACAGATACGCAGTATTTT.

The chain carries TRBV11-2 and TRBJ2-1; tentatively, D is TRBD2 (10 bases). The CDR3 runs 18 residues. CDR1 is SGHAT and CDR2 is FQNNGV in the germline V gene. Between the trimmed V and J ends, which lost 7 bases and 9 bases, there was a span of 31 bases. Here the CDR3 reads CASTPGTGRTSGMFEQFF. The CDR3 DNA reads TGTGCCAGCACCCCCGGGACAGGGCGAACTAGCGGGATGTTTGAGCAGTTCTTC.

This clone has more than one count but fewer than ten. This chain uses TRBV7-9 with TRBJ1-5; unclear D gene. CDR1 and CDR2 from the germline V gene are SEHNR and FQNEAQ (reference sequence). CDR3 size: 12 residues. With 5 bases removed from V and 0 bases from J, the gap between germline ends came to 2 bases. Here the CDR3 DNA reads TGTGCCAGCAGCCTTAGCAATCAGCCCCAGCATTTT. This codes for CASSLSNQPQHF.

V and J are TRBV11-2 and TRBJ2-5, with 7 bases matching TRBD2. Germline CDR1 is SGHAT and CDR2 is FQNNGV. V dropped 5 bases and J dropped 3; count of bases not matched to a gene: 6. CDR3 length: 14 amino acids. The CDR3 reads CASSPHSGEETQYF. The DNA for the CDR3 is TGTGCCAGCAGCCCACACAGCGGGGAAGAGACCCAGTACTTC.

V is TRBV2 and J is TRBJ2-1; a possible D gene is TRBD2 (6 bases). Trimming stripped 7 bases from V and 8 bases from J, with 12 bases between. The CDR3 covers 12 residues. Germline CDR1 reads SNHLY; CDR2 reads FYNNEI. CDR3 in amino acids: CASKRGGDEQFF. The CDR3 region has the DNA TGTGCCAGCAAACGGGGAGGAGATGAGCAGTTCTTC.

The V gene is TRBV5-1, the J gene TRBJ1-4; 7 bases map to TRBD1. This CDR3 spans 16 amino acids. V shed 0 bases and J 5 bases; nucleotides not matched to a gene: 7. The germline V gene has CDR1 SGHRS and CDR2 YFSETQ. The DNA of the CDR3 is TGCGCCAGCAGCTTGGGACAGGGAGGATTGAATGAAAAACTGTTTTTT. Its translation: CASSLGQGGLNEKLFF.

The chain recombines TRBV4-1 with TRBJ2-3; a weak D match, TRBD2 (5 bases). Germline lookup yields CDR1 MGHRA and CDR2 YSYEKL. V was pared by 4 bases and J by 6 bases, with 20 bases between. CDR3 size: 16 residues. CDR3 loop: CASSPRGFEATDTQYF. The CDR3 nucleotides read TGCGCCAGCAGCCCAAGAGGGTTCGAAGCCACGGATACGCAGTATTTT.

This chain joins TRBV27 and TRBJ2-3, with D unclear. Germline-derived CDR1 and CDR2 are MNHEY and SMNVEV (reference sequence). The CDR3 spans 16 residues. Deletions cut 2 bases from V and 0 bases from J, with 12 bases between. Here the CDR3 reads CASSLKPLRSTDTQYF. In DNA form, the CDR3 reads TGTGCCAGCAGTTTAAAGCCTCTACGGAGCACAGATACGCAGTATTTT.

The rearrangement uses TRBV19 and TRBJ1-2, with 7 positions matching TRBD1. CDR3 length: 14 amino acids. V lost 5 bases to trimming and J lost 4 bases; unmatched junction nucleotides: 7. Looked up from germline, CDR1 is LNHDA and CDR2 is SQIVND (reference sequence). CDR3: CASSWDSYLYGYTF. In nucleotides, the CDR3 is TGTGCCAGTAGTTGGGACAGCTACCTCTATGGCTACACCTTC. Full variable domain (rest looked up from reference TRBV19 and TRBJ1-2): DGGITQSPKYLFRKEGQNVTLSCEQNLNHDAMYWYRQDPGQGLRLIYYSQIVNDFQKGDIAEGYSVSREKKESFPLTVTSAQKNPTAFYLCASSWDSYLYGYTFGSGTRLTVV.

The rearrangement links TRBV7-3 to TRBJ2-5; tentatively, D is TRBD1 or TRBD2 (5 bases each). This CDR3 is built from 15 residues. V lost 5 bases, J lost 4 bases, and 17 bases lay in between. Germline-derived CDR1 and CDR2 are SGHTA and FQGTGA. CDR3 in amino acids: CASSPGTLRGETQYF. In nucleotides, the CDR3 is TGTGCCAGCAGCCCAGGGACCTTAAGGGGAGAGACCCAGTACTTC.

This clone was detected only a few times. The J gene is TRBJ2-7, the V gene TRBV9; 7 bases are a match to TRBD1. Germline-derived CDR1 and CDR2 are SGDLS and YYNGEE. The length of the CDR3 is 14 residues. V was pared by 0 bases and J by 2 bases, with 2 bases of the junction left unmatched. CDR3 residues: CASSVGQGAYEQYF. The CDR3 bases are TGTGCCAGCAGCGTAGGGCAGGGGGCCTACGAGCAGTACTTC.

The V gene is TRBV4-2, the J gene TRBJ1-2; 7 bases align to TRBD1. The junction had 12 bases not matched to a gene; V was cut back by 5 bases and J by 0 bases. The germline gives CDR1 LGHNA, CDR2 YNFKEQ. This CDR3 region has 17 residues. The CDR3 is CASSLGQILLANYGYTF. CDR3 in DNA: TGTGCCAGCAGCTTGGGACAGATCCTACTAGCTAACTATGGCTACACCTTC.

The chain combines TRBV19 with TRBJ2-7; 7 nucleotides align to TRBD1. CDR1 is LNHDA, CDR2 SQIVND, per germline (reference sequence). The CDR3 loop spans 14 amino acids. The ends lost 5 bases at V and 3 bases at J; junction bases unmatched: 7. The CDR3 here is CASSPGDSFYEQYF. CDR3 DNA sequence: TGTGCCAGTAGTCCCGGGGACAGTTTCTACGAGCAGTACTTC.

The chain combines TRBV6-5 with TRBJ1-2; 8 bases match TRBD1. Germline CDR1 and CDR2: MNHEY and SVGAGI. V trimming: 4 bases; J trimming: 7 bases; junction bases outside the gene matches: 5. The CDR3 loop spans 13 amino acids. The CDR3 reads CASSSRTGSGYTF. CDR3 DNA: TGTGCCAGCAGTTCAAGGACAGGGAGTGGCTACACCTTC.

V is TRBV5-1 and J is TRBJ2-1; 11 positions match TRBD2. The CDR3 spans 17 residues. V lost 3 bases, J lost 8 bases, and 13 bases stayed unmatched. CDR1 is SGHRS and CDR2 is YFSETQ in the germline V gene. In DNA, the CDR3 is TGCGCCAGCAGCTCGGGACTAGCGGCATCCGGGCCCCATGAGCAGTTCTTC. It specifies CASSSGLAASGPHEQFF.

In DNA, the CDR3 is TGTGCCAGCAGCACAAGGACAGGTTTCGGCTACACCTTC. This codes for CASSTRTGFGYTF. The rearrangement uses TRBV13 and TRBJ1-2; 7 bases align to TRBD1. CDR3 length: 13 amino acids. The germline CDR1 and CDR2 sequences are PRHDT and FYEKMQ (reference sequence). After removal of 5 bases from V and 8 bases from J, the junction contained 8 bases not matched to a gene.

The V and J genes are TRBV6-6 and TRBJ2-1; D gene ambiguous. This CDR3 is 15 amino acids long. Trimming took 4 bases from V and 4 from J, leaving 14 bases between them. Per the germline V gene, CDR1 is MNHNY and CDR2 is SVGAGI (reference sequence). Written as DNA, the CDR3 is TGTGCCAGCAGTTCCCCCCGGCAAGGTTACAATGAGCAGTTCTTC. The encoded protein is CASSSPRQGYNEQFF.

The chain employs TRBV19 and TRBJ1-5; D unclear. CDR3 size: 14 residues. Trimming took 5 bases from V and 4 from J, leaving 12 bases between them. Germline assignment: CDR1 LNHDA and CDR2 SQIVND (reference sequence). The CDR3, as DNA: TGTGCCAGTAGTTTCTGGGTTTTAAATCAGCCCCAGCATTTT. The encoded protein is CASSFWVLNQPQHF.

The chain couples TRBV6-1 to TRBJ2-7; no clear D gene. Trimming shortened V by 2 bases and J by 1 base, and 12 bases separated the two germline ends. CDR1 and CDR2 (germline): MNHNS, SASEGT. The CDR3 contains 15 residues. The CDR3 loop reads CASSEYSSSSYEQYF. CDR3 coding DNA: TGTGCCAGCAGTGAATATAGCTCGTCGTCCTACGAGCAGTACTTC.

The chain joins TRBV6-5 to TRBJ1-6; possible D gene TRBD1, 6 bases. Between the trimmed V and J ends, which lost 2 bases and 11 bases, there was a span of 13 bases. Germline V CDR1 and CDR2: MNHEY, SVGAGI. There are 14 residues in the CDR3. CDR3 sequence: CASSYGQGSPPLHF. The DNA of the CDR3 is TGTGCCAGCAGTTACGGGCAGGGGAGCCCACCCCTCCACTTT.

The V call is TRBV19, the J call TRBJ2-5; D might be TRBD2 (5 bases). Germline CDR1 and CDR2: LNHDA and SQIVND (reference sequence). This CDR3 region has 15 residues. Deletions cut 6 bases from V and 5 bases from J, with 19 bases between. CDR3 in amino acids: CASSDMGEMGETQYF. The DNA of the CDR3 is TGTGCCAGTAGCGATATGGGAGAGATGGGGGAGACCCAGTACTTC.

CDR3 nucleotides: TGTGCCAGCAGCCCCGGGACAGGGTATTCACCCCTCCACTTT. This translates into CASSPGTGYSPLHF. The chain recombines TRBV28 with TRBJ1-6; 9 bases fit TRBD1. Germline V gene lookup returns CDR1 MDHEN and CDR2 SYDVKM. The junction had 5 bases not matched to a gene; V was cut back by 6 bases and J by 8 bases. The CDR3 is made up of 14 amino acids.